The 2 T cell receptor beta chains below were found in one sample sequenced in a study of CD8+ T cells in alopecia areata. RNA, once extracted, was reverse transcribed into cDNA for use as the sequencing template. Sequenced by immunoSEQ multiplex PCR; TCRdb stores in-frame clones only, minus some. The table shows 150,000 or so clones, with roughly nine tenths occurring only once. Treatment given: oral pan-JAK inhibitor, 5-10 mg twice daily. The sequences come from CD8+ T cells sorted from blood, collected at week 4, from a patient treated with tofacitinib. The receptors shown here come from a human donor with alopecia areata.

V gene TRBV19 combines with J gene TRBJ1-5; no reliable D call. The germline gives CDR1 LNHDA, CDR2 SQIVND (reference sequence). The CDR3 covers 13 residues. Trimming pared 1 base from V and 4 bases from J, leaving 5 bases between. For the CDR3, the DNA is TGTGCCAGTAGTATAGTCGGGAATCAGCCCCAGCATTTT. Amino acid sequence: CASSIVGNQPQHF.

The chain carries TRBV30 and TRBJ2-2; maybe TRBD1 (6 bases). This CDR3 comprises 18 residues. Germline lookup yields CDR1 GTSNPN and CDR2 SVGIG (reference sequence). V was trimmed by 1 base and J by 5 bases, leaving 23 bases between them. The CDR3 DNA sequence: TGTGCCTGGAGTGCCCCCGCGACAGGAACGTTTCTAACCGGGGAGCTGTTTTTT. Translating gives CAWSAPATGTFLTGELFF.